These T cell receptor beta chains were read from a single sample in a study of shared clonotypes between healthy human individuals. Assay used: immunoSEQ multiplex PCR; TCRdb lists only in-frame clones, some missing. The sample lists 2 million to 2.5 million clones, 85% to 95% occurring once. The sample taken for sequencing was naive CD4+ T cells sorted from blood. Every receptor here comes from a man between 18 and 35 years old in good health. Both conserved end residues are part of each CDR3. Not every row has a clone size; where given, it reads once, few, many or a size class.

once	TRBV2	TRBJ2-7	CASKLSGSSYEQYF
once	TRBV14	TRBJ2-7	CASSLGLATYEQYF
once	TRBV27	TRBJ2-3	CASSLLATDTQYF
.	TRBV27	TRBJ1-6	CATQSSYNSPLHF
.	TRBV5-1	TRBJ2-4	CASSPAVRAKNIQYF
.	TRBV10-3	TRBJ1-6	CAISDQGADSPLHF
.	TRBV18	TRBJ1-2	CASSPPGQAIYGYTF
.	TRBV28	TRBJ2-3	CASSPPPSSNTQYF
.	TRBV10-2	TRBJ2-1	CASRKREGPYNEQFF
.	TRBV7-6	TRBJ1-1	CASSLGGMNTEAFF
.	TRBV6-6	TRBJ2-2	CASSYSGNGELFF
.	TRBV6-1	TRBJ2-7	CASSETKRFF
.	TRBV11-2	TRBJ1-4	CASSLAPDREKLFF
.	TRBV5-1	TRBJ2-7	CASSLDTGYEQYF
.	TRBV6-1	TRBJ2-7	CASSAQANEQYF
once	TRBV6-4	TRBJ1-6	CASSAQSLNSPLHF
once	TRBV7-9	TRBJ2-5	CASSLTEIKETQYF
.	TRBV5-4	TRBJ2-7	CASTARESGGNEQYF
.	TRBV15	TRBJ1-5	CATSRDPGTVHQPQHF